This T cell receptor (beta chain) is from a study of CD4 T cells in relation to SARS-CoV-2 and coronaviruses listed by TCRdb under 2021. About the investigation overall: In the ViraFEST assay, PBMCs were cultured with antigen for nine to ten days, after which TCR beta CDR3s were sequenced to identify clonal expansions specific to the antigen. Shared crossreactive spike epitopes were mapped to their HLA restriction using patient-derived lymphoblastoid cell lines. For other donors in the study, expansion assays were sequenced with a different, Illumina-based TCR-beta assay. The study assessed, at the TCR clonotype level, memory CD4+ T cell crossreactivity between SARS-CoV-2 and common cold coronavirus spike proteins. The negative reference condition was either a culture with an HIV-1 Nef peptide pool or a culture with no peptide. The Adaptive Biotechnologies TCR-sequencing kit was used for samples from a few pre-COVID donors and for the naive versus memory experiments, whereas the other data were Illumina-based.

CD4+ T cells from unexposed donors were collected before the COVID-19 pandemic (2011-2018). Following 10 days of culture, the EasySep CD4+ T cell isolation kit was used to isolate CD4+ T cells. As far as cell numbers permitted, CD4+ T cells from unexposed donors were tested for reactivity against SARS-CoV-2 S and N as well as four spike pools from common cold coronaviruses. PBMCs were cultured at some 2 million per well in IMDM supplemented with around 4.7% human AB serum and 10 IU/ml IL-2. Half of the culture medium was replaced with fresh IL-2-containing medium on days 3 and 7. In general, triplicate replicate wells were used for every peptide culture condition. The leukapheresis product for the unexposed donors was obtained through commercial purchase. Ficoll-Paque PLUS gradient centrifugation was used to isolate PBMCs from either whole blood or leukapheresis product. PBMCs were either cryopreserved at -140°C or used fresh in the expansion assay. The QIAamp Micro DNA Kit was used to extract genomic DNA from the CD4+ T cells.

Remarks on this clone: Its antigen is still unknown. No base qualities exist here, and no much larger clone lies one base off it.

Libraries were built with the immunoSEQ multiplex PCR assay. Processing in the source paper ran as follows. Preprocessing removed nonproductive sequences and CDR3s not starting with C, not ending with F or W, or shorter than 7 amino acids. The MANAFEST web app was used to call antigen-specific clonotypes on the basis of expansion compared with the reference and with other culture wells. To be counted as positive, a clone had to show significant expansion compared with the reference culture, at an FDR below 0.05, in 2 of 3 replicate wells. To be called positive, a clone also had to show significant expansion compared with every other tandem well and an odds ratio greater than 5. CDR3 homology was quantified as pairwise Levenshtein distance, calculated with the stringdist R package after three terminal residues were trimmed from each end. Held by TCRdb, this immuneACCESS table contains in-frame sequences only and omits some clones. Under half of the omission traces to an unresolved V gene where checked; the cause of the rest is unknown. The V and J calls and clone size were taken over from that table, and D and trimming were inferred from the DNA. Present in this sample are around 29,000 clones, approximately 80% of which were seen just once. About 15% of the sample goes to the ten largest clones.

Overall study results and their limits: In about two thirds of donors, memory CD4+ clonotypes turned up that crossrecognized SARS-CoV-2 and at least one common cold coronavirus spike. Pre-pandemic and post-infection samples were not both contributed by any donor, so tracing of the source of pre-existing responses was limited. Crossreactivity analysis centred on spike protein, so crossreactivity against other viral proteins was not assessed. The study was limited by small numbers of patients and tested TCRs. Crossreactive clones showed significantly weaker SARS-CoV-2-driven expansion than monoreactive clones, consistent with antigenic imprinting.

At the junction V is shortened by 3 bases and J by 5 bases; bases outside the gene matches: 4. The cysteine opens and the phenylalanine closes a CDR3 of 14 amino acids. Only the CDR3 DNA is retained, 42 bases long and in frame from the first base. CDR1 is given as SGHAT and CDR2 as FQDESV, both from the germline V gene (reference sequence). The sequence was obtained from a human donor in good health. The rearrangement combines TRBV11-1 with TRBJ2-3, and TRBD1 matches 8 of the central bases. Sequencing input: CD4+ T cells from PBMCs, cultured in vitro. CDR3 protein: CASSLDRDRDTQYF. DNA sequence: TGTGCCAGCAGCTTGGACAGGGATAGAGATACGCAGTATTTT.